What follows describes a single T cell receptor beta chain. No antigen is known for it. The PCR used 60 Vbeta and 13 Jbeta primers. Using immunoSEQ multiplex PCR, the repertoire was profiled, and TCRdb retains in-frame clones only, with some absent. The sample totals tens of thousands of clones. These data originate in a study of cytomegalovirus exposure and HLA in healthy donors. Study-wide results and limits: Sequencing probably produced one cluster of sequence variants that were highly shared. As a later analysis revealed, most CMV-associated TCR beta chains appeared HLA-restricted.

CDR3 length: 17 residues. The V end was cut by 6 bases, the J end by 6 bases, with 26 bases between. The germline gives CDR1 LNHDA, CDR2 SQIVND (reference sequence). The receptor's source is a woman between 35 and 50 years old in good health and CMV-seropositive. Sequencing used PBMCs. The rearrangement joins TRBV19 to TRBJ1-2; D might be TRBD1 (5 bases). The CDR3 DNA reads as TGTGCCAGTAGCCAAGGACAAGCGGGCCGACAAAACCATGGCTACACCTTC. Translation gives CASSQGQAGRQNHGYTF.